This T cell receptor (beta chain) was observed in a study of cytomegalovirus exposure and HLA in healthy donors. For the study at large: A preliminary data release comprised 91 million or so unique TCRs obtained from HLA-typed donors.

The donors comprised healthy bone marrow donors. This clone occurred a few times. What it binds is unknown. Germline values: CDR1 SQVTM, CDR2 ANQGSEA. V lost 5 bases, J lost 1 base, and 20 bases lay in between. The CDR3 consists of 16 residues. The PCR contained 60 Vbeta and 13 Jbeta primers. Only in-frame clones appear in the TCRdb table, and some are missing; sequencing was by immunoSEQ multiplex PCR. In the table there are 100,000 to 150,000 clones, about 70% of which are singletons. Findings and limits, study-wide: It was in a later analysis that TCR association rates were seen to vary by HLA locus, highest for DRB1 and lowest for HLA-C.

The chain joins TRBV29-1 to TRBJ1-1; D gene unclear. This sequence was found in a woman aged 55-69 years in good health and CMV-seropositive. The specimen was PBMCs. The CDR3 nucleotides are TGCAGCGTTAAGAAAAGTCTGGGCAACGAGAACACTGAAGCTTTCTTT. This sequence encodes CSVKKSLGNENTEAFF.